One sample yielded the 24 T cell receptor beta chains listed below, sequenced in a study of monozygotic twins with inflammatory bowel disease. Each CDR3 protein gets one entry in TCRdb, which reprocessed the 5' RACE reads and gives no DNA. The table lists 300,000 to 400,000 distinct CDR3 sequences. The material sequenced was blood. The receptor set was obtained from a human donor with ulcerative colitis or Crohn's disease, or a healthy co-twin of an affected twin (not recorded which).

The chain couples TRBV12-3 or TRBV12-4 to TRBJ2-2; TCRdb's D gene call, TRBD2, goes unchecked for lack of DNA. The CDR3 length is 17 residues. The CDR3 sequence is CASSLRLSGGNTGELFF.

The chain employs TRBV5-8 and TRBJ1-6. Germline V CDR1 and CDR2: SGHTS, YDEGEE. This CDR3 is 14 amino acids long. CDR3 region: CASSLGRTYSPLHF.

CDR3 in amino acids: CASSLGLAGYYNEQFF. This chain links TRBV5-1 with TRBJ2-1; as DNA is missing, the TRBD2 call by TCRdb cannot be tested. The CDR3 contains 16 residues. Germline values: CDR1 SGHRS, CDR2 YFSETQ. Filled out from reference TRBV5-1 and TRBJ2-1, the complete variable domain reads KAGVTQTPRYLIKTRGQQVTLSCSPISGHRSVSWYQQTPGQGLQFLFEYFSETQRNKGNFPGRFSGRQFSNSRSEMNVSTLELGDSALYLCASSLGLAGYYNEQFFGPGTRLTVL.

This chain joins TRBV12-3 or TRBV12-4 and TRBJ1-1; TCRdb calls TRBD1, which cannot be checked without DNA. This CDR3 region has 14 residues. This CDR3 reads CASSEQGAWTEAFF.

The rearrangement links TRBV2 to TRBJ1-2; TCRdb outputs TRBD1, but without DNA this stays unchecked. Per the germline V gene, CDR1 is SNHLY and CDR2 is FYNNEI. CDR3 size: 14 residues. The CDR3 region is CASTPDRGNYGYTF.

The rearrangement joins TRBV5-1 to TRBJ1-4. CDR3 length: 13 amino acids. Germline V gives CDR1 SGHRS, CDR2 YFSETQ. The CDR3 loop is CASSPPWNEKLFF.

This chain uses TRBV7-2 with TRBJ2-3; checking the TCRdb D call of TRBD1 is not possible without DNA. The germline V gene encodes CDR1 SGHTA and CDR2 FQGNSA. The CDR3 length is 15 residues. CDR3 protein: CASSFKGARPDTQYF.

V is TRBV12-3 or TRBV12-4 and J is TRBJ1-5. This CDR3 is 13 amino acids long. The CDR3 region is CASCVQPDQPQHF.

This chain connects TRBV7-9 to TRBJ2-7; TCRdb designates TRBD1, a call that cannot be tested without DNA. From germline, CDR1 is SEHNR and CDR2 FQNEAQ (reference sequence). This CDR3 comprises 15 residues. The CDR3 loop reads CASSLGGQRNYEQYF.

The chain has TRBV5-1 and TRBJ2-3. This CDR3 is built from 16 residues. From germline, CDR1 is SGHRS and CDR2 YFSETQ. The CDR3 spells CASSFLAGTFTDTQYF.

The chain is built from TRBV7-9 and TRBJ2-7; TCRdb returns TRBD1, unconfirmable since there is no DNA. This CDR3 spans 14 amino acids. Germline V CDR1 and CDR2: SEHNR, FQNEAQ (reference sequence). CDR3 protein: CASSFGQGAREQYF. The variable domain in full, with the rest retrieved from reference TRBV7-9 and TRBJ2-7, is DTGVSQNPRHKITKRGQNVTFRCDPISEHNRLYWYRQTLGQGPEFLTYFQNEAQLEKSRLLSDRFSAERPKGSFSTLEIQRTEQGDSAMYLCASSFGQGAREQYFGPGTRLTVT.

This chain connects TRBV6-1 to TRBJ2-5. Germline CDR1 and CDR2: MNHNS and SASEGT. The length of the CDR3 is 13 residues. CDR3 in amino acids: CASRNQGTETQYF.

This rearrangement joins TRBV5-6 to TRBJ1-2. Per the germline V gene, CDR1 is SGHDT and CDR2 is YYEEEE. CDR3 length equals 13 residues. CDR3: CASSLEQSYGYTF.

V usage is TRBV18 and J usage is TRBJ1-2; lacking DNA, the TRBD1 call made by TCRdb goes unchecked. Germline V gives CDR1 KGHSH, CDR2 LQKENI. The CDR3 is made up of 13 amino acids. The CDR3 here is CASSPPGRQGYTF.

The V gene is TRBV4-1, the J gene TRBJ2-7. CDR1 MGHRA and CDR2 YSYEKL come from the germline V gene. This CDR3 comprises 14 residues. CDR3 region: CASSQDSGRYEQYF.

The V and J genes are TRBV2 and TRBJ2-2; lacking DNA, the TRBD1 call made by TCRdb goes unchecked. Looked up from germline, CDR1 is SNHLY and CDR2 is FYNNEI. The CDR3 covers 15 residues. The CDR3 sequence is CASRGQETYTGELFF.

The J gene is TRBJ1-1, the V gene TRBV18; TCRdb's D call, TRBD1, is unchecked because there is no DNA. The CDR3 sequence is 14 residues long. Germline V gives CDR1 KGHSH, CDR2 LQKENI. Here the CDR3 reads CASSPGDSPRQAFF.

The V and J genes are TRBV12-3 or TRBV12-4 and TRBJ2-1; lacking DNA, the TRBD1 call made by TCRdb goes unchecked. This CDR3 has 15 amino acids. This CDR3 reads CASSSGQGVVNEQFF.

The rearrangement uses TRBV20-1 and TRBJ2-1; checking the TCRdb D call of TRBD2 is not possible without DNA. This CDR3 is 11 amino acids long. The germline gives CDR1 DFQATT, CDR2 SNEGSKA (reference sequence). This CDR3 is CSASSTHEQFF.

The J gene is TRBJ2-3, the V gene TRBV24-1; there is no DNA to check the TCRdb D call of TRBD1. Per the germline V gene, CDR1 is KGHDR and CDR2 is SFDVKD. The CDR3 consists of 16 residues. CDR3 loop: CATSETGMRGTDTQYF.

The chain carries TRBV20-1 and TRBJ2-3; TCRdb proposes TRBD1, but this gene call is untestable without DNA. Per the germline V gene, CDR1 is DFQATT and CDR2 is SNEGSKA (reference sequence). CDR3 length equals 14 residues. CDR3: CSARPGRSTDTQYF.

The chain recombines TRBV18 with TRBJ2-7; TCRdb's D call, TRBD2, is unchecked because there is no DNA. Germline lookup yields CDR1 KGHSH and CDR2 LQKENI. This CDR3 spans 16 amino acids. CDR3 residues: CASSPKPGLAGGEQYF.

The chain joins TRBV19 to TRBJ1-5. The CDR3 is 13 amino acids. From germline, CDR1 is LNHDA and CDR2 SQIVND (reference sequence). The CDR3 spells CASKYPGNQPQHF.

J is TRBJ1-1 and V is TRBV4-1; TCRdb lists TRBD1, though no DNA is available to test this call. The CDR3 is 16 amino acids. Germline lookup yields CDR1 MGHRA and CDR2 YSYEKL. CDR3 sequence reads: CASSQDRFRGQNEAFF.